The 26 T cell receptor beta chains in this list originate from one sample, sequenced in a study of blood T cell repertoires in COVID-19. Profiled with immunoSEQ multiplex PCR; TCRdb holds only in-frame clones, not every one. The table lists 150,000 or so clones, about 87% of them singletons, with approximately 24% in the top ten. The sample consisted of peripheral blood. These receptors all come from a man aged 55-75 years with acute or convalescent COVID-19.

This clone has just a few counts. This chain uses TRBV6-5 with TRBJ2-1, with 8 nucleotides matching TRBD1. Germline trimming cut 6 bases from V and 3 bases from J; bases unmatched to any gene: 7. The CDR3 is 15 amino acids. Per the germline V gene, CDR1 is MNHEY and CDR2 is SVGAGI. Here the CDR3 DNA reads TGTGCCAGCAGCTTGGGACAGGAGAACTACAATGAGCAGTTCTTC. Encoded protein: CASSLGQENYNEQFF.

The chain carries TRBV11-2 and TRBJ1-2, with D tentatively TRBD1 (5 bases). The CDR3 length is 14 residues. CDR1 and CDR2 from the germline V gene are SGHAT and FQNNGV. V was clipped by 5 bases and J by 1 base, with 11 bases between them. The CDR3 bases are TGTGCCAGCAGCCAATTGGACAATAACTATGGCTACACCTTC. This gives the protein CASSQLDNNYGYTF.

This chain joins TRBV4-3 and TRBJ2-2; D unresolved. Germline assignment: CDR1 LGHNA and CDR2 YSLEER. Trimming pared 0 bases from V and 3 bases from J, leaving 5 bases between. The length of the CDR3 is 14 residues. The CDR3: CASSQDRYTGELFF. The CDR3 nucleotides read TGCGCCAGCAGCCAAGATAGATACACCGGGGAGCTGTTTTTT.

This chain connects TRBV14 to TRBJ2-5, with a tentative D call TRBD1 (5 bases). The CDR3 has 15 residues. CDR1 is SGHDN, CDR2 FVKESK, per germline. Trimming stripped 4 bases from V and 4 bases from J, with 16 bases between. The CDR3 here is CASSPEQAPIETQYF. DNA of the CDR3: TGTGCCAGCAGCCCTGAACAGGCGCCGATAGAGACCCAGTACTTC.

This sequence joins TRBV11-3 and TRBJ2-7; 8 nucleotides match TRBD2. The germline V gene encodes CDR1 SGHNT and CDR2 YENEEA. V lost 3 bases and J lost 3; bases outside the gene matches: 7. This CDR3 is 15 amino acids long. CDR3 loop: CASSFTAGDLYEQYF. The CDR3 DNA sequence: TGTGCCAGCAGCTTTACAGCGGGAGATCTCTACGAGCAGTACTTC.

The rearrangement uses TRBV5-1 and TRBJ2-3, with 7 nucleotides matching TRBD1. The V segment lost 4 bases and the J segment 4 bases; nucleotides outside the gene matches: 15. This CDR3 contains 17 residues. The germline CDR1 and CDR2 sequences are SGHRS and YFSETQ. In DNA, the CDR3 is TGCGCCAGCAGCCCGGACAGGATGACTGGGGTCGCAGATACGCAGTATTTT. This encodes CASSPDRMTGVADTQYF.

The chain couples TRBV28 to TRBJ2-3, with 7 nucleotides matching TRBD2. The trim removed 1 base at V and 3 bases at J, leaving 4 bases unmatched. The CDR3 is made up of 15 amino acids. CDR1 is MDHEN, CDR2 SYDVKM, per germline. The CDR3: CASSLFGGSTDTQYF. The CDR3, as DNA: TGTGCCAGCAGTTTATTCGGGGGGTCGACAGATACGCAGTATTTT.

This chain uses TRBV4-1 with TRBJ1-5; D gene uncertain. The length of the CDR3 is 13 residues. V was clipped by 4 bases and J by 7 bases, with 11 bases between them. Germline V gene lookup returns CDR1 MGHRA and CDR2 YSYEKL. DNA of the CDR3: TGCGCCAGCAGCCGCTCCACATCGCAGCCCCAGCATTTT. As protein: CASSRSTSQPQHF.

This chain links TRBV18 with TRBJ1-6, with unresolved D. V was pared by 6 bases and J by 8 bases, with 14 bases between. Germline V gene lookup returns CDR1 KGHSH and CDR2 LQKENI. This CDR3 comprises 14 residues. The CDR3 DNA is TGTGCCAGCTCCGCCCACGCCGGGGATTCACCCCTCCACTTT. It translates to CASSAHAGDSPLHF. The full variable domain, in which reference TRBV18 and TRBJ1-6 provide the parts outside the CDR3, is NAGVMQNPRHLVRRRGQEARLRCSPMKGHSHVYWYRQLPEEGLKFMVYLQKENIIDESGMPKERFSAEFPKEGPSILRIQQVVRGDSAAYFCASSAHAGDSPLHFGNGTRLTVT.

The gene calls are TRBV6-5 and TRBJ1-2; the D is unclear. From germline, CDR1 is MNHEY and CDR2 SVGAGI. V was shortened by 11 bases and J by 3 bases, with 10 bases between the two germline ends. This CDR3 is 11 amino acids long. The CDR3 DNA reads as TGTGCCTGTCGCGGCGACTATGGCTACACCTTC. This translates into CACRGDYGYTF.

This sequence joins TRBV2 and TRBJ1-2, with D possibly matching TRBD1 (5 bases). Trimming left V 7 bases short and J 8 bases short, with 17 bases between. The CDR3 runs 13 residues. CDR1 is SNHLY, CDR2 FYNNEI, per germline. The CDR3: CASKYSAGNGYTF. The CDR3 nucleotides read TGTGCCAGCAAATATTCGGCAGGGAACGGCTACACCTTC. The full variable domain, rest sourced from reference TRBV2 and TRBJ1-2, is EPEVTQTPSHQVTQMGQEVILRCVPISNHLYFYWYRQILGQKVEFLVSFYNNEISEKSEIFDDQFSVERPDGSNFTLKIRSTKLEDSAMYFCASKYSAGNGYTFGSGTRLTVV.

CDR3 region: CASSQGQGNQPQHF. The CDR3 DNA follows: TGTGCCAGCAGCCAGGGACAGGGAAATCAGCCCCAGCATTTT. The chain combines TRBV7-2 with TRBJ1-5, with 9 bases lining up with TRBD1. Germline V gene lookup returns CDR1 SGHTA and CDR2 FQGNSA. V lost 5 bases, J lost 4 bases, and 3 bases stayed unmatched. This CDR3 has 14 amino acids.

CDR3 in amino acids: CASSITGEREKLFF. Written as DNA, the CDR3 is TGTGCCAGTAGTATTACAGGGGAAAGGGAAAAACTGTTTTTT. V and J are TRBV19 and TRBJ1-4, with TRBD1 matching 7 bases. There are 14 residues in the CDR3. The V and J ends lost 3 bases and 8 bases, in that order; junction bases with no gene match: 6. Germline lookup yields CDR1 LNHDA and CDR2 SQIVND (reference sequence).

The chain is built from TRBV9 and TRBJ1-1; possibly TRBD1 for D (6 bases). The germline CDR1 and CDR2 sequences are SGDLS and YYNGEE. This CDR3 has 13 residues. V was cut by 3 bases and J by 7 bases, with 13 bases left in between. The CDR3: CASSDEGVGEAFF. CDR3 in DNA: TGTGCCAGCAGCGATGAGGGGGTTGGTGAAGCTTTCTTT. Filled out from reference TRBV9 and TRBJ1-1, the complete variable domain reads DSGVTQTPKHLITATGQRVTLRCSPRSGDLSVYWYQQSLDQGLQFLIQYYNGEERAKGNILERFSAQQFPDLHSELNLSSLELGDSALYFCASSDEGVGEAFFGQGTRLTVV.

The V gene is TRBV11-2, the J gene TRBJ1-4; D is unclear. Germline V lookup: CDR1 SGHAT, CDR2 FQNNGV. The germline V and J ends were trimmed by 0 bases and 10 bases, with 9 bases remaining between them. This CDR3 has 13 residues. The CDR3 is CASSLESKAKLFF. The DNA of the CDR3 is TGTGCCAGCAGCTTAGAGTCCAAAGCAAAACTGTTTTTT.

The rearrangement uses TRBV19 and TRBJ2-3; 7 nucleotides line up with TRBD2. From germline, CDR1 is LNHDA and CDR2 SQIVND (reference sequence). The CDR3 is 16 residues long. V trimming: 6 bases; J trimming: 0 bases; junction bases outside the gene matches: 9. CDR3 region: CASRDRGRGSTDTQYF. CDR3 nucleotides: TGTGCCAGTAGGGACCGCGGGCGGGGGAGCACAGATACGCAGTATTTT.

The chain has TRBV5-1 and TRBJ1-2; D unresolved. Trimming took 3 bases from V and 3 from J, leaving 15 bases between them. The germline CDR1 and CDR2 sequences are SGHRS and YFSETQ. This CDR3 region has 15 residues. The CDR3 loop is CASSSPEVADYGYTF. CDR3 nucleotide sequence: TGCGCCAGCAGCTCGCCGGAGGTCGCGGACTATGGCTACACCTTC.

The chain joins TRBV5-4 to TRBJ1-2; tentative D call: TRBD1 (5 bases). Germline values: CDR1 SGHNT, CDR2 YYREEE (reference sequence). This CDR3 comprises 18 residues. V was trimmed by 3 bases and J by 5 bases, leaving 26 bases between them. The CDR3 nucleotides read TGTGCCAGCAGCTATAGGGGCTCCCTCAACGGGCGAGAATATGGCTACACCTTC. It encodes CASSYRGSLNGREYGYTF.

This chain joins TRBV30 and TRBJ1-3, with D tentatively TRBD1 (6 bases). Trimming left V 2 bases short and J 3 bases short, with 17 bases between. Looked up from germline, CDR1 is GTSNPN and CDR2 is SVGIG (reference sequence). CDR3 length: 16 amino acids. CDR3 sequence (DNA): TGTGCCTGGAGTCCTATCAACAGGGATTTTGGAAACACCATATATTTT. Translated, it gives CAWSPINRDFGNTIYF.

The rearrangement links TRBV10-3 to TRBJ1-1, with D possibly being TRBD1 (5 bases). V was shortened by 7 bases and J by 3 bases, with 15 bases between the two germline ends. The CDR3 sequence is 14 residues long. From germline, CDR1 is ENHRY and CDR2 SYGVKD. DNA of the CDR3: TGTGCCATCAAGGGCCAGGCCAGGGACACTGAAGCTTTCTTT. Protein product: CAIKGQARDTEAFF.

This clone turned up a few times. The CDR3 reads CASSTNRVGTGELFF. CDR3 bases: TGTGCCAGCAGCACGAACAGGGTTGGGACCGGGGAGCTGTTTTTT. The chain employs TRBV7-2 and TRBJ2-2; D possibly corresponds to TRBD1 (6 bases). V lost 5 bases, J lost 5 bases, and 15 bases lay in between. Germline V lookup: CDR1 SGHTA, CDR2 FQGNSA. This CDR3 comprises 15 residues.

J is TRBJ1-5 and V is TRBV19; a possible D gene is TRBD1 (5 bases). Trimming left V 6 bases short and J 4 bases short, with 19 bases between. Germline CDR1 reads LNHDA; CDR2 reads SQIVND (reference sequence). The CDR3 spans 16 residues. Here the CDR3 reads CASSLRAGRRNQPQHF. The CDR3 bases are TGTGCCAGTAGCCTTCGGGCGGGGCGGAGGAATCAGCCCCAGCATTTT.

This clone was detected once. The genes are TRBV11-2 and TRBJ2-5; D perhaps matches TRBD1 (6 bases). V lost 6 bases to trimming and J lost 4 bases, with 9 bases between them. The germline CDR1 and CDR2 sequences are SGHAT and FQNNGV. This CDR3 comprises 12 residues. In nucleotides, the CDR3 is TGTGCCAGCAGGAGGGGGATAGAGACCCAGTACTTC. Amino acids: CASRRGIETQYF.

The chain couples TRBV18 to TRBJ2-5; D is undetermined. Germline V gene lookup returns CDR1 KGHSH and CDR2 LQKENI. The CDR3 loop spans 11 amino acids. The V end lost 6 bases, the J end lost 1 base, and 3 bases lay between the germline ends. CDR3 DNA: TGTGCCAGCTCTCTCCAAGAGACCCAGTACTTC. Its translation: CASSLQETQYF.

The chain joins TRBV9 to TRBJ2-5; 12 bases match TRBD2. There are 17 residues in the CDR3. V shed 3 bases, J shed 5 bases, and the junction held 11 bases outside the gene matches. Germline values: CDR1 SGDLS, CDR2 YYNGEE. As DNA, the CDR3 is TGTGCCAGCAGCGCTCTTGCTAGCGGGGGGGCAGGGGAGACCCAGTACTTC. This codes for CASSALASGGAGETQYF.

The chain employs TRBV19 and TRBJ1-6; no definite D call. Germline V gives CDR1 LNHDA, CDR2 SQIVND (reference sequence). CDR3 length equals 15 residues. V lost 5 bases and J 5 bases, leaving 13 bases between the germline ends. The DNA of the CDR3 is TGTGCCAGTAGTTGGGGAGGGTCGGATAATTCACCCCTCCACTTT. Translated: CASSWGGSDNSPLHF.